These 30 T cell receptor beta chains were all obtained from the same sample, sequenced in a study of T cells in Graves' hyperthyroidism and ophthalmopathy (dated by TCRdb to the late 2010s). The library relied on multiplex PCR. The instrument was an Illumina HiSeq 2000. TCR beta CDR3 regions were amplified from RNA transcripts. A first-round RT-PCR of the TCR CDR3 used the HTBI primer set with the Qiagen OneStep RT-PCR kit. The raw public data were reprocessed by TCRdb itself: fastp quality trimming at Q25, MiXCR clonotype calling, in-frame beta chains only. Entries are consolidated by CDR3 protein sequence, retaining the most common genes and DNA. The sample records under 250,000 distinct CDR3 sequences, approximately 23% of which are singletons. Of the sample, approximately 32% is held by the ten largest clones. The sample consisted of blood. These receptor sequences come from a woman in her thirties or forties with Graves' ophthalmopathy.

This clonotype was seen ten or more times. The V call is TRBV6-1, the J call TRBJ1-2; weak D call: TRBD1 (6 bases). CDR1 and CDR2 (germline): MNHNS, SASEGT. Trimming shortened V by 6 bases and J by 1 base, and 12 bases separated the two germline ends. The CDR3 length is 14 residues. CDR3 protein: CASRRTAFNYGYTF. The CDR3 DNA reads as TGTGCCAGCAGACGGACAGCTTTTAACTATGGCTACACCTTC.

V gene TRBV5-1 combines with J gene TRBJ2-5, with D perhaps given as TRBD1 or TRBD2 (5 bases each). Germline CDR1 reads SGHRS; CDR2 reads YFSETQ. This CDR3 has 15 residues. V lost 4 bases to trimming and J lost 2 bases, with 15 bases between them. CDR3 bases: TGCGCCAGCAGCCCCATCGGGGCGTCGCAAGAGACCCAGTACTTC. Its protein is CASSPIGASQETQYF. Variable domain in full (rest from reference TRBV5-1 and TRBJ2-5): KAGVTQTPRYLIKTRGQQVTLSCSPISGHRSVSWYQQTPGQGLQFLFEYFSETQRNKGNFPGRFSGRQFSNSRSEMNVSTLELGDSALYLCASSPIGASQETQYFGPGTRLLVL.

This clonotype has ten or more counts. The J gene is TRBJ2-7, the V gene TRBV25-1, with TRBD1 as a possible D gene (6 bases). CDR1 and CDR2 from the germline V gene are MGHDK and SYGVNS. CDR3 length: 14 residues. V lost 2 bases to trimming and J lost 2 bases, with 10 bases between them. The CDR3 sequence is CASSEGGRAYEQYF. The CDR3 DNA follows: TGTGCCAGCAGTGAAGGGGGCCGTGCCTACGAGCAGTACTTC.

This clonotype was seen many times. The chain employs TRBV19 and TRBJ2-5; 10 bases are shared with TRBD2. V was pared by 10 bases and J by 4 bases, with 0 bases of the junction left unmatched. Germline V gives CDR1 LNHDA, CDR2 SQIVND (reference sequence). The CDR3 covers 11 residues. The CDR3: CATSGRETQYF. In DNA, the CDR3 is TGTGCCACTAGCGGGAGAGAGACCCAGTACTTC.

This clonotype occurred many times. The rearrangement uses TRBV6-2 or TRBV6-3 and TRBJ2-7; TRBD1 agrees at 10 bases. V was pared by 6 bases and J by 4 bases, with 9 bases of the junction left unmatched. Germline lookup yields CDR1 MNHEY and CDR2 SVGEGT. The CDR3 spans 15 residues. CDR3 DNA sequence: TGTGCCAGCAGCCTGACAGGGGGCGCATTGTACGAGCAGTACTTC. Translated, it gives CASSLTGGALYEQYF.

This clonotype qualifies as medium-sized. The chain is built from TRBV7-2 and TRBJ1-1; D is unresolved. The germline CDR1 and CDR2 sequences are SGHTA and FQGNSA. The V end lost 2 bases, the J end lost 1 base, and 8 bases lay between the germline ends. This CDR3 has 14 residues. This CDR3 reads CASSLRRENTEAFF. In DNA form, the CDR3 reads TGTGCCAGCAGCTTACGGAGGGAGAACACTGAAGCTTTCTTT.

The CDR3 spells CASSRTGRNQPQHF. The DNA of the CDR3 is TGTGCCAGCAGTCGGACAGGGCGCAATCAGCCCCAGCATTTT. The chain is built from TRBV12-3 or TRBV12-4 and TRBJ1-5; 8 bases are shared with TRBD1. J was trimmed by 2 bases and V by 5 bases; bases with no gene match: 2. CDR3 length: 14 residues.

In this sample, this clonotype turned up many times. J is TRBJ2-4 and V is TRBV20-1; 7 bases are shared with TRBD2. Germline trimming cut 0 bases from V and 0 bases from J; bases unmatched to any gene: 5. Germline V gives CDR1 DFQATT, CDR2 SNEGSKA (reference sequence). The CDR3 is 16 residues long. CDR3 nucleotides: TGCAGTGCTAGAGATCCCTCTAGCGGAGCCAAAAACATTCAGTACTTC. It yields the protein CSARDPSSGAKNIQYF.

This clonotype was counted only a few times. This chain connects TRBV6-4 to TRBJ2-5; D is possibly TRBD1 (6 bases). The V end lost 6 bases, the J end lost 4 bases, and 12 bases lay between the germline ends. Germline V CDR1 and CDR2: MRHNA, SNTAGT. The CDR3 is 13 residues long. The CDR3 region has the DNA TGTGCCAGCAGCCAGGACAGTGGAGAGACCCAGTACTTC. This sequence encodes CASSQDSGETQYF.

This clonotype showed up many times. This rearrangement joins TRBV27 to TRBJ2-7, with D unresolved. Trimming took off 5 bases at V and 4 bases at J, with 15 bases between the two ends. This CDR3 has 14 residues. Germline V gives CDR1 MNHEY, CDR2 SMNVEV (reference sequence). Here the CDR3 reads CASSELTRVYEQYF. As DNA, the CDR3 is TGTGCCAGCAGTGAGCTTACCCGGGTTTACGAGCAGTACTTC.

Many counts were recorded for this clonotype. The chain joins TRBV28 to TRBJ2-7; D possibly uses TRBD1 or TRBD2 (5 bases each). The CDR3 runs 15 residues. Germline lookup yields CDR1 MDHEN and CDR2 SYDVKM. V lost 1 base and J 1 base, leaving 11 bases between the germline ends. Here the CDR3 DNA reads TGTGCCAGCAGTTTATCGCCGGGACGGTCCTACGAGCAGTACTTC. Protein product: CASSLSPGRSYEQYF.

Worth noting for this clonotype: With a much larger clone just one base away, this may be a read error. The chain couples TRBV7-8 to TRBJ2-7; 10 bases map to TRBD1. CDR3 length: 17 amino acids. V was pared by 4 bases and J by 0 bases, with 9 bases of the junction left unmatched. Germline assignment: CDR1 SGHVS and CDR2 FQNEAQ. The CDR3 DNA follows: TGTGCCAGCAGCTCCGGGACAGGGGCCTCCACCTCCTACGAGCAGTACTTC. This encodes CASSSGTGASTSYEQYF.

V is TRBV20-1 and J is TRBJ2-2, with D tentatively TRBD1 (6 bases). Germline values: CDR1 DFQATT, CDR2 SNEGSKA (reference sequence). The CDR3 sequence is 15 residues long. Trimming stripped 6 bases from V and 0 bases from J, with 14 bases between. The CDR3 protein is CSATMGQANTGELFF. CDR3 DNA: TGCAGTGCCACTATGGGACAAGCGAACACCGGGGAGCTGTTTTTT.

Many counts were recorded for this clonotype. This sequence joins TRBV7-2 and TRBJ1-5; D perhaps matches TRBD1 (5 bases). Trimming stripped 4 bases from V and 3 bases from J, with 13 bases between. Germline CDR1 reads SGHTA; CDR2 reads FQGNSA. This CDR3 comprises 15 residues. The CDR3 spells CASSSEVGTNQPQHF. In nucleotides, the CDR3 is TGTGCCAGCAGCTCCGAGGTTGGGACCAATCAGCCCCAGCATTTT.

The rearrangement uses TRBV6-1 and TRBJ2-7, with D tentatively TRBD2 (6 bases). V lost 7 bases and J 1 base, leaving 14 bases between the germline ends. Germline V gene lookup returns CDR1 MNHNS and CDR2 SASEGT. This CDR3 region has 14 residues. The CDR3 spells CASKRDWMSYEQYF. CDR3 coding DNA: TGTGCCAGCAAACGGGACTGGATGTCCTACGAGCAGTACTTC.

This clonotype came up many times. The rearrangement links TRBV6-1 to TRBJ1-1; perhaps TRBD1 as D (5 bases). With 8 bases removed from V and 2 bases from J, the gap between germline ends came to 15 bases. Per the germline V gene, CDR1 is MNHNS and CDR2 is SASEGT. This CDR3 region has 14 residues. The CDR3 DNA is TGTGCCAGCCGTAAGGGGACGGCTAACACTGAAGCTTTCTTT. Protein sequence: CASRKGTANTEAFF.

The chain is built from TRBV15 and TRBJ1-2, with D hard to call. V lost 4 bases and J lost 8, with 11 bases in between. This CDR3 region has 12 residues. Germline V gene data show CDR1 as LNHNV and CDR2 as YYDKDF (reference sequence). CDR3 DNA sequence: TGTGCCACCAGCATTGGCAGGCGGGGCTACACCTTC. Translating it yields CATSIGRRGYTF.

This clonotype was recorded many times. This chain joins TRBV4-2 and TRBJ2-5; the D gene is possibly TRBD2 (6 bases). Germline assignment: CDR1 LGHNA and CDR2 YNFKEQ. The CDR3 totals 14 residues. Trimming took off 0 bases at V and 5 bases at J, with 10 bases between the two ends. In nucleotides, the CDR3 is TGTGCCAGCAGCCAAGATGCGGGGAGGGAGACCCAGTACTTC. Translated, it gives CASSQDAGRETQYF.

The J gene is TRBJ1-5, the V gene TRBV7-6, with D maybe TRBD1 (6 bases). Looked up from germline, CDR1 is SGHVS and CDR2 is FNYEAQ. Trimming removed 2 bases at V and 2 bases at J, with 10 bases between. There are 15 residues in the CDR3. In DNA form, the CDR3 reads TGTGCCAGCAGCTTAACGTCAGGGGGCAATCAGCCCCAGCATTTT. It codes for CASSLTSGGNQPQHF.

This clonotype was observed many times. The chain recombines TRBV29-1 with TRBJ2-3; weak D call: TRBD1 (5 bases). CDR3 length equals 16 residues. Germline assignment: CDR1 SQVTM and CDR2 ANQGSEA. Trimming removed 4 bases from V and 1 base from J, with 18 bases in between. CDR3 nucleotide sequence: TGCAGCGTTGTTGGCCCTCAGGGATGGGGCACAGATACGCAGTATTTT. Amino acid sequence: CSVVGPQGWGTDTQYF.

The genes are TRBV19 and TRBJ1-5; 8 bases are a match to TRBD1. CDR1 and CDR2 from the germline V gene are LNHDA and SQIVND (reference sequence). Trimming took 5 bases from V and 4 from J; bases not matched to a gene: 7. The CDR3 spans 15 residues. This CDR3 is CASSATGELNQPQHF. CDR3 DNA: TGTGCCAGTAGTGCGACAGGGGAGTTAAATCAGCCCCAGCATTTT.

The sample holds many counts of this clonotype. This chain links TRBV11-2 with TRBJ2-4; TRBD2 matches at 8 bases. CDR1 and CDR2 (germline): SGHAT, FQNNGV. V lost 4 bases, J lost 9 bases, and 8 bases stayed unmatched. There are 14 residues in the CDR3. The CDR3 loop reads CASSSQREFSIQYF. The CDR3 DNA reads TGTGCCAGCAGCTCACAGCGGGAGTTCAGCATTCAGTACTTC. The complete variable domain, with remaining parts taken from reference TRBV11-2 and TRBJ2-4, reads EAGVAQSPRYKIIEKRQSVAFWCNPISGHATLYWYQQILGQGPKLLIQFQNNGVVDDSQLPKDRFSAERLKGVDSTLKIQPAKLEDSAVYLCASSSQREFSIQYFGAGTRLSVL.

V gene TRBV28 combines with J gene TRBJ1-2; maybe TRBD1 (5 bases). CDR1 is MDHEN and CDR2 is SYDVKM in the germline V gene. V gave up 3 bases and J gave up 5 bases, with 10 bases separating them. The CDR3 totals 13 residues. Written as DNA, the CDR3 is TGTGCCAGCAGTTTGGGGACCGAGTATGGCTACACCTTC. Amino acids: CASSLGTEYGYTF.

This clonotype was observed many times. V and J are TRBV29-1 and TRBJ2-6; 11 positions match TRBD1. This CDR3 has 17 residues. The V gene's germline CDR1 is SQVTM and CDR2 ANQGSEA. J gave up 0 bases and V 7 bases, and 8 bases lay outside the gene matches. The CDR3, as DNA: TGCAGCGCTAGCCAGGGGACAGGGGGCTCTGGGGCCAACGTCCTGACTTTC. This gives the protein CSASQGTGGSGANVLTF.

This clonotype came up many times. A clone one base away is much larger, so this may be a read error. The CDR3 sequence: CASSVGTANTEAFF. Here the CDR3 DNA reads TGTGCCAGCAGCGTAGGGACGGCGAACACTGAAGCTTTCTTT. The chain uses TRBV9 and TRBJ1-1, with D unresolved. Germline V gene lookup returns CDR1 SGDLS and CDR2 YYNGEE. V was pared by 0 bases and J by 1 base, with 7 bases between. The CDR3 is 14 residues long.

This clonotype has at least ten counts. The gene calls are TRBV20-1 and TRBJ2-7; the match to TRBD2 covers 7 bases. With 6 bases clipped from V and 7 bases from J, the junction kept 6 bases outside the gene matches. Looked up from germline, CDR1 is DFQATT and CDR2 is SNEGSKA (reference sequence). CDR3 length: 11 amino acids. The CDR3 region is CSAKLGGEQYF. Written as DNA, the CDR3 is TGCAGTGCCAAATTGGGGGGGGAGCAGTACTTC.

This clonotype was recorded at least ten times. The V gene is TRBV15, the J gene TRBJ2-7; TRBD2 might be the D (5 bases). CDR3 length equals 17 residues. In germline, CDR1 is LNHNV, CDR2 YYDKDF (reference sequence). V was cut by 0 bases and J by 2 bases, with 17 bases left in between. This chain's CDR3 is CATSRDFNSAQTYEQYF. CDR3 sequence (DNA): TGTGCCACCAGCAGAGATTTTAATAGCGCCCAGACCTACGAGCAGTACTTC.

This clonotype was found many times. The junction shows a germline mismatch at one end, possibly a read error. The rearrangement joins TRBV10-3 to TRBJ1-6; 7 bases match TRBD1. CDR1 is ENHRY and CDR2 is SYGVKD in the germline V gene. CDR3 length: 14 amino acids. The DNA of the CDR3 is TGTGTCATCAGTTACAGGGGAGAGGGTTCACCCCTCCACTTT. Its translation is CVISYRGEGSPLHF.

The rearrangement joins TRBV3-1 to TRBJ2-4, with 13 bases matching TRBD2. CDR1 and CDR2 (germline): LGHDT, YNNKEL (reference sequence). The CDR3 spans 19 residues. J was trimmed by 1 base and V by 1 base; bases with no gene match: 7. Here the CDR3 reads CASSQVLAGGARAKNIQYF. The CDR3 coding sequence is TGTGCCAGCAGCCAAGTACTAGCGGGAGGGGCTAGGGCCAAAAACATTCAGTACTTC.

The sample holds many counts of this clonotype. This chain connects TRBV11-1 to TRBJ2-7; 9 positions agree with TRBD2. CDR1 is SGHAT and CDR2 is FQDESV in the germline V gene (reference sequence). The length of the CDR3 is 15 residues. Trimming removed 6 bases from V and 3 bases from J; junction bases left unmatched: 9. CDR3 protein: CASRATTSGLYEQYF. The CDR3 DNA follows: TGTGCCAGCAGGGCAACGACTAGCGGACTCTACGAGCAGTACTTC.